A selection of T cell receptor beta chains follows, all from one sample in a study of blood T cells in healthy people across ages. One entry per CDR3 protein results from TCRdb running MiXCR on the 5' RACE reads. The top ten hold more than 6% of the sample, which has 1.5 million to 2 million distinct CDR3 sequences, under 30% seen once. The sample consisted of blood. Receptors originate from a woman aged 25 to 39 in good health. The CDR3 runs from the conserved cysteine through the conserved F or W. The D gene is left open where the match is weak. Expanded clones are given a class, and other clones once, few, many or no size at all.

d_call: .
v_call: TRBV2
clone_size: .
cdr3_aa: CASSDFGDIQYF

d_call: .
v_call: TRBV7-2
clone_size: few
cdr3_aa: CASSLQRAGTDTQYF

d_call: .
v_call: TRBV3-1
clone_size: .
cdr3_aa: CARSGAVYSNQPQHF

d_call: .
v_call: TRBV2
clone_size: .
cdr3_aa: CASSSDPRSEKLFF

d_call: .
v_call: TRBV7-9
clone_size: few
cdr3_aa: CASTRSGNTEAFF

d_call: .
v_call: TRBV2
clone_size: few
cdr3_aa: CASSDPGREKLFF

d_call: .
v_call: TRBV11-2
clone_size: few
cdr3_aa: CASSFQTWGSYGYTF

d_call: .
v_call: TRBV10-1
clone_size: once
cdr3_aa: CASSIRERETQYF

d_call: TRBD2
v_call: TRBV7-8
clone_size: .
cdr3_aa: CASSPRLAGGASGANVLTF

d_call: .
v_call: TRBV12-3/TRBV12-4
clone_size: many
cdr3_aa: CASRPPASGSSYEQYF

d_call: TRBD2
v_call: TRBV12-3/TRBV12-4
clone_size: .
cdr3_aa: CASSPRLATSFF

d_call: .
v_call: TRBV20-1
clone_size: few
cdr3_aa: CSARDYRYNEQFF

d_call: .
v_call: TRBV5-1
clone_size: many
cdr3_aa: CASSWSTDQETQYF

d_call: TRBD1
v_call: TRBV18
clone_size: .
cdr3_aa: CASSPLGRGSDGYTF

d_call: .
v_call: TRBV6-6
clone_size: .
cdr3_aa: CASSYDRSLSMDGYTF

d_call: .
v_call: TRBV11-2
clone_size: few
cdr3_aa: CASIPGDPSSYEQYF

d_call: .
v_call: TRBV29-1
clone_size: .
cdr3_aa: CSALLGGDTQYF

d_call: .
v_call: TRBV12-3/TRBV12-4
clone_size: .
cdr3_aa: CASIPDGGELFF

d_call: .
v_call: TRBV7-6
clone_size: few
cdr3_aa: CASSPEGNTDTRYF

d_call: TRBD2
v_call: TRBV18
clone_size: many
cdr3_aa: CASSPPTSGAYEQYF

d_call: .
v_call: TRBV5-1
clone_size: .
cdr3_aa: CASSLGRAEDGYTF

d_call: TRBD2
v_call: TRBV29-1
clone_size: many
cdr3_aa: CSAAVAGGETQYF

d_call: .
v_call: TRBV10-3
clone_size: few
cdr3_aa: CAISESQQGWGTETFF

d_call: TRBD1
v_call: TRBV5-1
clone_size: .
cdr3_aa: CASSLLASNRGGGYTF

d_call: .
v_call: TRBV29-1
clone_size: few
cdr3_aa: CSVTRDRGIYNEQFF

d_call: .
v_call: TRBV29-1
clone_size: many
cdr3_aa: CSVEDRQVGVETQYF

d_call: TRBD2
v_call: TRBV12-3/TRBV12-4
clone_size: few
cdr3_aa: CASSAGGGGYEQYF

d_call: .
v_call: TRBV6-5
clone_size: .
cdr3_aa: CASSYSPGQPYGYTF

d_call: TRBD2
v_call: TRBV12-3/TRBV12-4
clone_size: .
cdr3_aa: CASGRLAEIYNEQFF

d_call: .
v_call: TRBV5-1
clone_size: .
cdr3_aa: CASEGGGPQETQYF

d_call: TRBD1
v_call: TRBV28
clone_size: few
cdr3_aa: CASRAGTGAYEQYF

d_call: .
v_call: TRBV12-3/TRBV12-4
clone_size: few
cdr3_aa: CASSQSRGHEQFF

d_call: .
v_call: TRBV29-1
clone_size: few
cdr3_aa: CSVDQGGDQPQHF

d_call: .
v_call: TRBV28
clone_size: .
cdr3_aa: CASSPGIEAFF

d_call: TRBD1
v_call: TRBV20-1
clone_size: few
cdr3_aa: CSARDPDRGKPLDYGYTF

d_call: .
v_call: TRBV9
clone_size: many
cdr3_aa: CASSTTDQQGYTF

d_call: .
v_call: TRBV18
clone_size: few
cdr3_aa: CASSQESRNTEAFF

d_call: TRBD2
v_call: TRBV2
clone_size: few
cdr3_aa: CASSEGRGGEYF

d_call: .
v_call: TRBV2
clone_size: .
cdr3_aa: CASSEALRPRRGYGYTF

d_call: TRBD2
v_call: TRBV2
clone_size: few
cdr3_aa: CASNPRASGASNTGELFF

d_call: TRBD2
v_call: TRBV10-1
clone_size: .
cdr3_aa: CASSDPRLAGNNEQFF

d_call: .
v_call: TRBV20-1
clone_size: many
cdr3_aa: CSASWRDGSYEQYF

d_call: .
v_call: TRBV6-6
clone_size: .
cdr3_aa: CASSYEQTQYF

d_call: TRBD2
v_call: TRBV29-1
clone_size: .
cdr3_aa: CSVGPSGRAGELFF

d_call: .
v_call: TRBV6-2/TRBV6-3
clone_size: .
cdr3_aa: CASSQAQGLQETQFF

d_call: TRBD2
v_call: TRBV20-1
clone_size: many
cdr3_aa: CSAPRSGGPVITPETQYF

d_call: .
v_call: TRBV4-3
clone_size: .
cdr3_aa: CASSQVGSIYEQYF

d_call: .
v_call: TRBV29-1
clone_size: .
cdr3_aa: CSVLSGGGNTEAFF

d_call: .
v_call: TRBV5-1
clone_size: few
cdr3_aa: CASSWRGTNTEAFF

d_call: .
v_call: TRBV28
clone_size: .
cdr3_aa: CASQGPVPSDTQYF

d_call: .
v_call: TRBV12-3/TRBV12-4
clone_size: few
cdr3_aa: CASSYRRRDNEQFF

d_call: TRBD1
v_call: TRBV7-2
clone_size: .
cdr3_aa: CASSLPTGLVETQYF

d_call: .
v_call: TRBV20-1
clone_size: .
cdr3_aa: CSARQIITDTQYF

d_call: .
v_call: TRBV12-3/TRBV12-4
clone_size: .
cdr3_aa: CASSHRDAAGELFF

d_call: .
v_call: TRBV28
clone_size: .
cdr3_aa: CAIMANEQFF